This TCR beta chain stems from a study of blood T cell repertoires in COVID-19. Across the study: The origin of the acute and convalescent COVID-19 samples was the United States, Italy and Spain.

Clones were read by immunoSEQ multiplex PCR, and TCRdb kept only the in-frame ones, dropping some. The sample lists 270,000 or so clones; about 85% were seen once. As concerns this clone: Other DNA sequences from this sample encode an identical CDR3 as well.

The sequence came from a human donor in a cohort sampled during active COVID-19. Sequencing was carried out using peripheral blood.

CDR3 DNA sequence: TGTGCCAGCAGCCTACAGGGGGGGAACACTGAAGCTTTCTTT. Amino acids: CASSLQGGNTEAFF. This chain joins TRBV5-4 and TRBJ1-1; 8 nucleotides agree with TRBD1. Germline V lookup: CDR1 SGHNT, CDR2 YYREEE (reference sequence). The junction had 3 bases not matched to a gene; V was cut back by 4 bases and J by 1 base. The CDR3 consists of 14 residues.